This is a list of T cell receptor beta chains from one sample in a study of neurological immune-mediated disorders. TCRdb re-called the 5' RACE reads through MiXCR, storing one row per CDR3 protein. The table records about 50,000 distinct CDR3 sequences, under 13% of them present only once. The sample comprised PBMCs. The receptor set was obtained from a man in his sixties or seventies with HTLV-1-associated myelopathy (HAM/TSP). The CDR3 runs from the conserved cysteine through the conserved F or W. The order of the fields is V gene, CDR3 protein.

TRBV7-8 CASIRDRGSQETQYF
TRBV19 CASGQGRGQPQHF
TRBV5-6 CASSPDNRGQTQYF
TRBV14 CASSQRGGRSMNTEVFF
TRBV3-1 CASSQDASRVETQYF
TRBV24-1 CATMGHTDTQYF
TRBV28 CASSVGLAAYNEQFF
TRBV6-1 CASKTPGTYTEAFF
TRBV11-2 CASPGRNQPQHF
TRBV11-2 CASSPLEDSYEQYF
TRBV6-2/TRBV6-3 CASRETGYEQYF
TRBV12-3/TRBV12-4 CASSFAGSGANVLTF
TRBV20-1 CSARLLGRMGYGYTF
TRBV6-2/TRBV6-3 CASSSTRASEAFF
TRBV6-5 CASSFTFPYNEQFF
TRBV12-3/TRBV12-4 CASSFQGSGELFF
TRBV20-1 CSARATGDNEQFF
TRBV6-2/TRBV6-3 CASTSTGRELFF
TRBV7-6 CASSEIAPAPSDEQYF
TRBV6-2/TRBV6-3 CASRTDRGWQETQYF
TRBV12-3/TRBV12-4 CASSLKPLSEAFF
TRBV5-1 CASSFMPRRGYGYTF
TRBV25-1 CASRSAVGIMNTQYF
TRBV7-2 CASSTTGGGSGANVLTF
TRBV20-1 CSAVQNNQPQHF
TRBV27 CASRRDREGQQHF
TRBV12-3/TRBV12-4 CASGQGSHNSPLHF
TRBV4-1 CASSQEDRGTDTQYF
TRBV5-1 CASSFVGNTEAFF
TRBV5-1 CASSLDPRPDTQYF
TRBV20-1 CSGQAFEGQFF
TRBV7-9 CASSLRGLTGELFF
TRBV7-2 CASSIYGGRAHEQYF
TRBV11-2 CASRRTSGFTDTQYF
TRBV7-3 CASSFGFRETQYF
TRBV20-1 CSASGENGYTF
TRBV20-1 CSARGTGLTGELFF
TRBV5-4 CASSLVQITDTQYF
TRBV20-1 CSATGAVYEQYF
TRBV5-1 CASTDRLGNTGELFF
TRBV5-6 CASSWARGPRTGELFF
TRBV7-2 CASSPSGGTQYF
TRBV9 CASSLNPHSNQPQHF
TRBV20-1 CSARGGQVNEKLFF
TRBV11-2 CASSHLWTYEQYF
TRBV7-8 CASSTPSGGVWGTDTQYF
TRBV11-2 CASRWGGRNTEAFF
TRBV20-1 CSPNKNTGELFF
TRBV4-3 CASSQAVWGTYNSPLHF
TRBV6-5 CASRTSGRAGSYEQYF
TRBV5-1 CASSLGLASYNEQFF
TRBV7-9 CASSLDGASNEQFF
TRBV5-5 CASTPSLGYEQYF
TRBV20-1 CSAKRGGNLDTQYF
TRBV20-1 CSALGTLTGELFF